The present T cell receptor (beta chain) was sequenced within a study of human T cells and chemical hapten exposure. The CDR3 has 16 residues. With 3 bases clipped from V and 5 bases from J, the junction kept 6 bases outside the gene matches. Germline V gives CDR1 LGHDT, CDR2 YNNKEL (reference sequence). Time point noted: patch test 3, about 24 weeks after DPC sensitization. Described treatment: therapeutic diphenylcyclopropenone sensitization with weekly scalp DPC. TCRdb re-derived calls from the RACE reads in MiXCR, one entry per CDR3 protein. The data hold 99,000 or so distinct CDR3 sequences, with 30% to 35% observed a single time.

The sequencing here drew on whole blood, taken in connection with sensitization to the hapten diphenylcyclopropenone (DPC). The rearrangement joins TRBV3-1 to TRBJ2-3; 12 positions agree with TRBD2. This clonotype originated in a middle-aged man with alopecia areata. Some clones in this sample may be carry-over from other donors' samples. Written as DNA, the CDR3 is TGTGCCAGCAGCCAGCAACCGGGACTAGCGGGAGATACGCAGTATTTT. This gives the protein CASSQQPGLAGDTQYF.